Listed below are T cell receptor beta chains from one sample, sequenced in a study of post-analysis software for immune sequencing data. TCRdb reprocessed the PCR reads with MiXCR, giving one entry per CDR3 protein. The sample yields some 890,000 distinct CDR3 sequences, roughly half seen once. Sequencing was performed on blood. These receptors came from a girl aged 10-17 years with multiple sclerosis. Each CDR3 is given with its conserved first and last residue. A D gene is named only where the DNA matches it firmly. The size of a clone is reported for some rows only, either as once, few or many, or as a class for expanded clones.

J gene	V gene	clone size	D gene	CDR3 protein	CDR3 DNA
TRBJ2-5	TRBV13	few	TRBD2	CASRIAGERGTQYF	TGTGCCAGCAGGATAGCGGGGGAGCGAGGGACCCAGTACTTC
TRBJ2-7	TRBV19	NA	TRBD2	CASSSRSGRADFYEQYF	TGTGCCAGTAGTTCCCGCAGCGGGAGGGCCGATTTCTACGAGCAGTACTTC
TRBJ2-1	TRBV20-1	NA	TRBD2	CSARRAGGYNEQFF	TGCAGTGCTAGGAGAGCGGGGGGGTACAATGAGCAGTTCTTC
TRBJ2-7	TRBV15	few	TRBD2	CATSRGDRLAGYYEQYF	TGTGCCACCAGCAGGGGAGACAGACTAGCGGGATACTACGAGCAGTACTTC
TRBJ2-5	TRBV9	NA	TRBD2	CASSASILAGVGETQYF	TGTGCCAGCAGCGCTTCCATCCTAGCGGGAGTTGGAGAGACCCAGTACTTC
TRBJ2-7	TRBV6-1	NA	NA	CATSQVAEQYF	TGTGCCACCAGCCAGGTTGCCGAGCAGTACTTC
TRBJ1-2	TRBV27	NA	TRBD1	CASNPGQGIYGYTF	TGTGCCAGCAACCCGGGACAGGGGATCTATGGCTACACCTTC
TRBJ2-7	TRBV12-5	few	TRBD2	CASGLVGGRSYEQYF	TGTGCTAGTGGTTTGGTAGGCGGGAGGTCCTACGAGCAGTACTTC
TRBJ2-3	TRBV20-1	NA	TRBD1	CSAKGVGGPTDTQYF	TGCAGTGCTAAAGGGGTAGGGGGCCCCACAGATACGCAGTATTTT
TRBJ2-1	TRBV7-9	NA	TRBD2	CASSQYSGGAYNEQFF	TGTGCCAGCAGCCAATACAGCGGGGGGGCATACAATGAGCAGTTCTTC
TRBJ2-5	TRBV12-3/TRBV12-4	NA	NA	CASSLGLPGVRRRNEQYF	TGTGCCAGCAGTTTAGGCCTGCCGGGAGTGCGGCGTAGGAATGAGCAGTACTTC
TRBJ2-4	TRBV4-1	NA	NA	CASSLILEGGNIQYF	TGCGCCAGCAGCCTAATCCTAGAAGGGGGAAACATTCAGTACTTC
TRBJ2-7	TRBV4-1	few	NA	CASSQEVNRAYEQYF	TGCGCCAGCAGCCAAGAAGTGAACCGTGCTTACGAGCAGTACTTC
TRBJ2-1	TRBV9	NA	NA	CASSVDDFSTNEQFF	TGTGCCAGCAGCGTCGATGACTTTTCTACAAATGAGCAGTTCTTC
TRBJ2-6	TRBV2	NA	NA	CASSIWGGANVLTF	TGTGCCAGCAGCATCTGGGGGGGGGCCAACGTCCTGACTTTC
TRBJ2-3	TRBV10-3	few	NA	CAIRRGLYTDTQYF	TGTGCCATCAGGCGAGGTCTCTACACAGATACGCAGTATTTT